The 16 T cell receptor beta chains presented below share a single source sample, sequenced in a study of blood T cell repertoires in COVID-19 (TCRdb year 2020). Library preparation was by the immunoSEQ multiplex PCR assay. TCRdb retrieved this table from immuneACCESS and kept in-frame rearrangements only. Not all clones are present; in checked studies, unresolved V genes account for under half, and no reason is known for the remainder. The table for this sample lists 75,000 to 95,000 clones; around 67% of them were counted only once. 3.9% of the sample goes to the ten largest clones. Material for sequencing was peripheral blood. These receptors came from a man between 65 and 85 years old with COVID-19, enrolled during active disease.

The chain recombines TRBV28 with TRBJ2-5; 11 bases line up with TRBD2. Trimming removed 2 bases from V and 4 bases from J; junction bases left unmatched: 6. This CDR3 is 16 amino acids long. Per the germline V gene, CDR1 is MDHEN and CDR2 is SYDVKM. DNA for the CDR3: TGTGCCAGCAGTTTAGTTGGGACTAGCGGACGAGAGACCCAGTACTTC. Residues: CASSLVGTSGRETQYF.

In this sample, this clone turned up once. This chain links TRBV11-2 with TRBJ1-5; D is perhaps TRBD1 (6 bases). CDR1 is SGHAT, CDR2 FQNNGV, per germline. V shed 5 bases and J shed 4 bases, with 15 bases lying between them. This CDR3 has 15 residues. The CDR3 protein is CASSREGGGNQPQHF. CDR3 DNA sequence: TGTGCCAGCAGCCGGGAGGGGGGGGGTAATCAGCCCCAGCATTTT.

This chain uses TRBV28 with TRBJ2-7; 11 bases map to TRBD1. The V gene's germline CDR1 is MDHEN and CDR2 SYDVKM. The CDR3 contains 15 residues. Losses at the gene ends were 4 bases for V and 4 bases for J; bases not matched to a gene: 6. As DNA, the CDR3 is TGTGCCAGCAGTTCACACGGACAGGGGGCGTACGAGCAGTACTTC. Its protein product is CASSSHGQGAYEQYF.

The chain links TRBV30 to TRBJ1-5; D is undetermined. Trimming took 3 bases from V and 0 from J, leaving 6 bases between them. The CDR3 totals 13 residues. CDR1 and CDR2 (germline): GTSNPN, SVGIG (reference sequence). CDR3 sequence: CAWSRYSNQPQHF. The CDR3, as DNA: TGTGCCTGGAGCAGATATAGCAATCAGCCCCAGCATTTT. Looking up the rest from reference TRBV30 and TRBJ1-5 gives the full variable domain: SQTIHQWPATLVQPVGSPLSLECTVEGTSNPNLYWYRQAAGRGLQLLFYSVGIGQISSEVPQNLSASRPQDRQFILSSKKLLLSDSGFYLCAWSRYSNQPQHFGDGTRLSIL.

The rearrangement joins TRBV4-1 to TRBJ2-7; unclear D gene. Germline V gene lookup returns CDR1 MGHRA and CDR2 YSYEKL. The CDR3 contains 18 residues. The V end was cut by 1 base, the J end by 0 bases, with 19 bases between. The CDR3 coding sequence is TGCGCCAGCAGCCAAGTAGTAGTCGGTGGAGCCCCCTCCTACGAGCAGTACTTC. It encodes CASSQVVVGGAPSYEQYF.

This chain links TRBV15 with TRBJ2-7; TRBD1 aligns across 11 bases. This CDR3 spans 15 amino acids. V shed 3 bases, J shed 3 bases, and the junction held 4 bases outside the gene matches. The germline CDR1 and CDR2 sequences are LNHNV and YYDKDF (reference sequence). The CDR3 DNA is TGTGCCACCAGCAGCGGAGGGACAGGGGGCTACGAGCAGTACTTC. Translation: CATSSGGTGGYEQYF. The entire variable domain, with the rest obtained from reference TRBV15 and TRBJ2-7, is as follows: DAMVIQNPRYQVTQFGKPVTLSCSQTLNHNVMYWYQQKSSQAPKLLFHYYDKDFNNEADTPDNFQSRRPNTSFCFLDIRSPGLGDTAMYLCATSSGGTGGYEQYFGPGTRLTVT.

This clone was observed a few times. The CDR3 is CASSPGTGLTEAFF. Here the CDR3 DNA reads TGTGCCAGCAGCCCGGGGACAGGGCTCACTGAAGCTTTCTTT. V usage is TRBV7-2 and J usage is TRBJ1-1; 9 bases fit TRBD1. Germline V lookup: CDR1 SGHTA, CDR2 FQGNSA. The CDR3 spans 14 residues. Trimming cost V 5 bases and J 4 bases; bases outside gene matches: 5.

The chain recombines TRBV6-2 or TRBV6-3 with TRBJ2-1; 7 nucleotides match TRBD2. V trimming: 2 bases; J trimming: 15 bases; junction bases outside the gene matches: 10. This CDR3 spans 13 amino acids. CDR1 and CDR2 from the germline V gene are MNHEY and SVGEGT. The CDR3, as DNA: TGTGCCAGCAGTTACCTTCTGAGCGGGGAGGGGTTCTTC. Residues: CASSYLLSGEGFF.

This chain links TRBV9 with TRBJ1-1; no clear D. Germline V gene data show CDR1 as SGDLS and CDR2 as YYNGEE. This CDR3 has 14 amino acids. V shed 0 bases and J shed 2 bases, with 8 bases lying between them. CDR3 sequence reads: CASSVGGINTEAFF. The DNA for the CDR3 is TGTGCCAGCAGCGTAGGCGGGATTAACACTGAAGCTTTCTTT.

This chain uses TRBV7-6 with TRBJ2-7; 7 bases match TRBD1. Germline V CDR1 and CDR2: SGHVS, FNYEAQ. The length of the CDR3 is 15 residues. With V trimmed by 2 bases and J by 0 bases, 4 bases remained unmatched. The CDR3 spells CASSLRGDSSYEQYF. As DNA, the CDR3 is TGTGCCAGCAGCTTAAGAGGGGACAGCTCCTACGAGCAGTACTTC.

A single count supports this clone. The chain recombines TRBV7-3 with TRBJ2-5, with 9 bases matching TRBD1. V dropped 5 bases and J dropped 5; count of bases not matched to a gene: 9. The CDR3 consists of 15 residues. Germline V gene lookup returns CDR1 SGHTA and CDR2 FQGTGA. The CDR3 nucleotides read TGTGCCAGCAGCGCCGGGACAGGGAATGGGGAGACCCAGTACTTC. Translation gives CASSAGTGNGETQYF.

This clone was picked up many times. The DNA of the CDR3 is TGTGCCAGCGGACGGAGAGCGGGGGGAACCGGGGAGCTGTTTTTT. Residues: CASGRRAGGTGELFF. This sequence joins TRBV28 and TRBJ2-2, with 9 nucleotides matching TRBD2. V shed 8 bases, J shed 5 bases, and the junction held 9 bases outside the gene matches. The CDR3 contains 15 residues. Germline CDR1 MDHEN, CDR2 SYDVKM.

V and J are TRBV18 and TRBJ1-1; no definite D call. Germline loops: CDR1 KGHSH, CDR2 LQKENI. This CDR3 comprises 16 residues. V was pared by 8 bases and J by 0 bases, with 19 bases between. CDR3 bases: TGTGCCAGCCGTATAACCCCGTCCCAGTTGAACACTGAAGCTTTCTTT. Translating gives CASRITPSQLNTEAFF.

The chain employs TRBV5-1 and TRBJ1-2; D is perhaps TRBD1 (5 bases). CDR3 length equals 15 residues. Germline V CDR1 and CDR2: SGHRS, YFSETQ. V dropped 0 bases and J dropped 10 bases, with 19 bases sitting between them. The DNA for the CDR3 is TGCGCCAGCAGCTTGGGGGTGGACACCTTAAATGTCTACACCTTC. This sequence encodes CASSLGVDTLNVYTF.

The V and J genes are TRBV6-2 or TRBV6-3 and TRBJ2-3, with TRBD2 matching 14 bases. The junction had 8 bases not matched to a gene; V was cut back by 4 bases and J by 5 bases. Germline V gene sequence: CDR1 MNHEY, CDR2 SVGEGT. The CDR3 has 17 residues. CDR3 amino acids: CASSFGTSGRYVDTQYF. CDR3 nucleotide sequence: TGTGCCAGCAGTTTCGGGACTAGCGGGAGATACGTAGATACGCAGTATTTT.

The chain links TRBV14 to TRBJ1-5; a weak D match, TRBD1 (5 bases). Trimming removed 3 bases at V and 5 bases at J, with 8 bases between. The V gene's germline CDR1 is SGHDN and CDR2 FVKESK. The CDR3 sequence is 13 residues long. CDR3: CASSQGGDQPQHF. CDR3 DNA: TGTGCCAGCAGCCAGGGGGGAGATCAGCCCCAGCATTTT.